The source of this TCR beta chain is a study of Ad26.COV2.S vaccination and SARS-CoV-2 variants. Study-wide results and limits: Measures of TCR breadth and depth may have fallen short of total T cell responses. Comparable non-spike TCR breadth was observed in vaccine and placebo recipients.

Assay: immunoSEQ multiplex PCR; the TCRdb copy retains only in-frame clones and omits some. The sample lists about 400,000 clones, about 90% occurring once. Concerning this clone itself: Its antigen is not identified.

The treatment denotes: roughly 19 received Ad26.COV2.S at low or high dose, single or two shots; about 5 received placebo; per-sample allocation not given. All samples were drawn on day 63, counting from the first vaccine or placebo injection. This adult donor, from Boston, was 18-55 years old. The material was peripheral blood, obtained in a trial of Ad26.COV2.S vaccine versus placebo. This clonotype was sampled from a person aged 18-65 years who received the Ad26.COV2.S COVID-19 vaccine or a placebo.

The CDR3 DNA reads as TGTGCCAGCAGCTTAGATGGTTGGGGGTACTTACCTAGCACAGATACGCAGTATTTT. Translated, it gives CASSLDGWGYLPSTDTQYF. This sequence joins TRBV11-2 and TRBJ2-3; the D call may be TRBD1 or TRBD2 (5 bases each). V was shortened by 0 bases and J by 0 bases, with 19 bases between the two germline ends. The CDR3 spans 19 residues. The germline gives CDR1 SGHAT, CDR2 FQNNGV.